A single sample gave rise to the 17 T cell receptor beta chains below, sequenced in a study of control samples from healthy donors and cancer patients. Here immunoSEQ multiplex PCR was the method, and the copy in TCRdb shows in-frame clones only, minus some. The data hold some 170,000 clones, with approximately 94% observed a single time. The sample consisted of PBMCs. The receptors shown here come from a man in his fifties or sixties with colorectal cancer.

The V call is TRBV6-5, the J call TRBJ1-3; D is perhaps TRBD1 (5 bases). This CDR3 region has 16 residues. Germline assignment: CDR1 MNHEY and CDR2 SVGAGI. The V and J ends lost 0 bases and 0 bases respectively, with 9 bases between them. CDR3 sequence: CASSYSGLHSGNTIYF. As DNA, the CDR3 is TGTGCCAGCAGTTACTCGGGACTGCACTCTGGAAACACCATATATTTT.

The table lists this clone with a few counts. The chain recombines TRBV19 with TRBJ1-5; 10 bases agree with TRBD1. The length of the CDR3 is 15 residues. V trimming: 5 bases; J trimming: 6 bases; junction bases outside the gene matches: 7. The germline V gene has CDR1 LNHDA and CDR2 SQIVND (reference sequence). CDR3 residues: CASSPGTGVVQPQHF. In DNA form, the CDR3 reads TGTGCCAGTAGTCCCGGGACAGGGGTTGTTCAGCCCCAGCATTTT.

The genes are TRBV2 and TRBJ1-2, with TRBD1 matching over 7 bases. In germline, CDR1 is SNHLY, CDR2 FYNNEI. Losses at the gene ends were 4 bases for V and 2 bases for J; bases not matched to a gene: 7. The CDR3 has 15 residues. The CDR3 DNA sequence: TGTGCCAGCAGTGCCACAGGGACAGCAAACTATGGCTACACCTTC. Amino acids: CASSATGTANYGYTF.

V is TRBV28 and J is TRBJ1-2, with a possible D match to TRBD1 (6 bases). Germline CDR1 reads MDHEN; CDR2 reads SYDVKM. There are 13 residues in the CDR3. V was pared by 8 bases and J by 2 bases, with 12 bases between. CDR3: CASLPGANYGYTF. The CDR3 DNA follows: TGTGCCAGCTTACCAGGGGCCAACTATGGCTACACCTTC.

The V call is TRBV7-8, the J call TRBJ2-7; D is perhaps TRBD1 (6 bases). The V gene's germline CDR1 is SGHVS and CDR2 FQNEAQ. CDR3 length equals 14 residues. Trimming took 5 bases from V and 3 from J, leaving 14 bases between them. The CDR3 DNA reads TGTGCCAGCAGCCGATACAGGGATATCTACGAGCAGTACTTC. Encoded protein: CASSRYRDIYEQYF.

The chain uses TRBV19 and TRBJ2-7, with D possibly TRBD2 on 5 matching bases. The CDR3 is 12 residues long. Trimming removed 5 bases from V and 5 bases from J, with 10 bases in between. Looked up from germline, CDR1 is LNHDA and CDR2 is SQIVND (reference sequence). The CDR3 bases are TGTGCCAGTAGTTTCTCGGGGAACGAGCAGTACTTC. This sequence encodes CASSFSGNEQYF.

The J gene is TRBJ2-4, the V gene TRBV29-1; no firm D call. This CDR3 spans 12 amino acids. The V gene lost 7 bases and the J gene lost 0 bases, with 7 bases spanning the gap. The germline V gene encodes CDR1 SQVTM and CDR2 ANQGSEA. The CDR3 region is CSAAIAKNIQYF. The CDR3 DNA reads TGCAGCGCTGCAATAGCCAAAAACATTCAGTACTTC.

The table lists this clone with a count of one. The chain joins TRBV27 to TRBJ1-5; tentative D call: TRBD1 (5 bases). CDR3 size: 14 residues. Germline lookup yields CDR1 MNHEY and CDR2 SMNVEV (reference sequence). V was shortened by 1 base and J by 3 bases, with 7 bases between the two germline ends. The CDR3 DNA reads as TGTGCCAGCAGTTTATGGGGCGACAATCAGCCCCAGCATTTT. Translation gives CASSLWGDNQPQHF.

Concerning this clone: Mismatch with germline at one junction end may stem from a read error. J is TRBJ2-5 and V is TRBV7-6, with D tentatively TRBD1 (6 bases). The CDR3 loop spans 12 amino acids. Germline V gene sequence: CDR1 SGHVS, CDR2 FNYEAQ. CDR3 loop: CASSSSAIAGDF. The CDR3 nucleotides read TGTGCCAGCAGCTCCTCCGCAATAGCAGGGGACTTC.

This clone has only a few counts. The gene calls are TRBV3-1 (or the pseudogene TRBV3-2) and TRBJ2-5; TRBD2 agrees at 9 bases. CDR3 length: 12 amino acids. CDR1 is LGHDT and CDR2 is YNNKEL in the germline V gene (reference sequence). The trim removed 1 base at V and 11 bases at J, leaving 2 bases unmatched. The CDR3 here is CASSQGAGGQYF. The CDR3 DNA reads as TGTGCCAGCAGCCAAGGGGCGGGGGGGCAGTACTTC.

The V gene is TRBV10-1, the J gene TRBJ2-3; TRBD2 matches at 9 bases. The CDR3 contains 17 residues. After removal of 4 bases from V and 4 bases from J, the junction contained 12 bases not matched to a gene. Germline V gives CDR1 WNHNN, CDR2 SYGVQD (reference sequence). CDR3 bases: TGCGCCAGCAGTGGTCGAATTCGGGGACTAGCTTCAGATACGCAGTATTTT. Translating gives CASSGRIRGLASDTQYF.

The genes are TRBV12-3 or TRBV12-4 and TRBJ2-5, with TRBD1 matching over 7 bases. Unmatched junction bases numbered 5, after V lost 6 bases and J lost 4 bases. There are 13 residues in the CDR3. The CDR3 DNA reads as TGTGCCAGCAGGCAAGGGGGCAGAGAGACCCAGTACTTC. It is translated as CASRQGGRETQYF.

CDR3: CASEGALDEQYF. In nucleotides, the CDR3 is TGTGCCAGCGAGGGGGCGTTAGACGAGCAGTACTTC. The chain employs TRBV28 and TRBJ2-7; 7 bases are shared with TRBD1. Germline CDR1 is MDHEN and CDR2 is SYDVKM. The ends lost 8 bases at V and 5 bases at J; junction bases unmatched: 6. This CDR3 comprises 12 residues. Using reference TRBV28 and TRBJ2-7 for the parts outside the CDR3, the full variable domain is DVKVTQSSRYLVKRTGEKVFLECVQDMDHENMFWYRQDPGLGLRLIYFSYDVKMKEKGDIPEGYSVSREKKERFSLILESASTNQTSMYLCASEGALDEQYFGPGTRLTVT.

CDR3 region: CASSQFQGSWTEAFF. In DNA, the CDR3 is TGCGCCAGCAGCCAATTTCAGGGGAGTTGGACTGAAGCTTTCTTT. The genes are TRBV4-1 and TRBJ1-1, with D possibly being TRBD1 (6 bases). V lost 2 bases and J 5 bases, leaving 15 bases between the germline ends. Germline CDR1 and CDR2: MGHRA and YSYEKL. The CDR3 loop spans 15 amino acids.

The rearrangement links TRBV18 to TRBJ2-1, with D perhaps matching TRBD1 or TRBD2 (6 bases each). Germline V gene lookup returns CDR1 KGHSH and CDR2 LQKENI. Deletions cut 2 bases from V and 6 bases from J, with 14 bases between. The CDR3 runs to 15 residues. The CDR3 spells CASSPRRDNLNEQFF. DNA for the CDR3: TGTGCCAGCTCACCAAGGAGGGACAACCTCAATGAGCAGTTCTTC.

V is TRBV19 and J is TRBJ2-3, with a tentative D call TRBD1 (7 bases). The CDR3 covers 13 residues. Per germline, CDR1 LNHDA and CDR2 SQIVND (reference sequence). V was trimmed by 5 bases and J by 6 bases, leaving 12 bases between them. The DNA for the CDR3 is TGTGCCAGTAGTGCGGGGACAGCCGATACGCAGTATTTT. Translated, it gives CASSAGTADTQYF.

This CDR3 reads CASSLAKRGDNEQFF. The DNA for the CDR3 is TGTGCCAGCAGCTTAGCAAAGCGGGGGGACAATGAGCAGTTCTTC. The V and J genes are TRBV7-2 and TRBJ2-1, with 9 bases aligning to TRBD2. This CDR3 spans 15 amino acids. Germline trimming cut 0 bases from V and 5 bases from J; bases unmatched to any gene: 2. The germline V gene encodes CDR1 SGHTA and CDR2 FQGNSA.